The next 20 T cell receptor beta chains were all read from a single sample in a study of cytomegalovirus exposure and HLA in healthy donors. Amplification used 60 Vbeta primers and 13 Jbeta primers. Some clones are missing from TCRdb's copy, which holds only in-frame ones; the method was immunoSEQ multiplex PCR. The table lists about 170,000 clones, around 76% of them singletons. Sequenced input: PBMCs. The receptors were gathered from a woman in her twenties or thirties in good health and CMV-seropositive.

The V call is TRBV28, the J call TRBJ2-7; D gene unclear. Germline V gives CDR1 MDHEN, CDR2 SYDVKM. Trimming removed 1 base at V and 2 bases at J, with 6 bases between. The CDR3 is 13 amino acids. Here the CDR3 reads CASSLSGAYEQYF. The CDR3 nucleotides read TGTGCCAGCAGTTTATCCGGAGCCTACGAGCAGTACTTC.

The chain has TRBV10-1 and TRBJ2-1; D not resolved. V gave up 2 bases and J gave up 12 bases, with 11 bases separating them. The CDR3 spans 12 residues. Germline V lookup: CDR1 WNHNN, CDR2 SYGVQD (reference sequence). The CDR3 region has the DNA TGCGCCAGCAGTGAGAACCAGGTGGCGCAGTTCTTC. Its protein product is CASSENQVAQFF.

The chain uses TRBV28 and TRBJ1-6; 7 bases fit TRBD1. The germline CDR1 and CDR2 sequences are MDHEN and SYDVKM. V was pared by 7 bases and J by 7 bases, with 4 bases of the junction left unmatched. There are 13 residues in the CDR3. The CDR3 DNA reads TGTGCCAGCACCTGGGACAGCAATTCACCCCTCCACTTT. Translating gives CASTWDSNSPLHF.

The chain links TRBV28 to TRBJ2-7; 10 bases match TRBD1. Per germline, CDR1 MDHEN and CDR2 SYDVKM. J lost 2 bases, V lost 6 bases, and 10 bases had no gene match. This CDR3 has 16 residues. The CDR3 DNA follows: TGTGCCAGCAGCTTTCCGAGAGGACAGGGGGCCTACGAGCAGTACTTC. Translating gives CASSFPRGQGAYEQYF. The variable domain in full, with the rest retrieved from reference TRBV28 and TRBJ2-7, is DVKVTQSSRYLVKRTGEKVFLECVQDMDHENMFWYRQDPGLGLRLIYFSYDVKMKEKGDIPEGYSVSREKKERFSLILESASTNQTSMYLCASSFPRGQGAYEQYFGPGTRLTVT.

The genes are TRBV30 and TRBJ1-2, with 8 bases identical to TRBD1. V shed 1 base, J shed 9 bases, and the junction held 10 bases outside the gene matches. This CDR3 has 14 residues. Germline V gene sequence: CDR1 GTSNPN, CDR2 SVGIG (reference sequence). The CDR3 nucleotides read TGTGCCTGGAGTGCCCCGGGACAGGTTAGGCGCTACACCTTC. Its translation is CAWSAPGQVRRYTF.

The rearrangement links TRBV27 to TRBJ2-1; a possible D gene is TRBD1 (5 bases). Trimming shortened V by 6 bases and J by 4 bases, and 16 bases separated the two germline ends. The CDR3 length is 15 residues. Germline V gene sequence: CDR1 MNHEY, CDR2 SMNVEV (reference sequence). The CDR3: CASSLQGDPYNEQFF. CDR3 nucleotides: TGTGCCAGCAGCCTGCAAGGGGATCCTTACAATGAGCAGTTCTTC.

V is TRBV9 and J is TRBJ2-1, with TRBD2 matching 8 bases. This CDR3 region has 15 residues. With V trimmed by 0 bases and J by 4 bases, 3 bases remained unmatched. CDR1 and CDR2 from the germline V gene are SGDLS and YYNGEE. The CDR3, as DNA: TGTGCCAGCAGCGTAGAACTAGCGGTATACAATGAGCAGTTCTTC. Translated: CASSVELAVYNEQFF.

The chain links TRBV19 to TRBJ1-5, with unresolved D. Germline values: CDR1 LNHDA, CDR2 SQIVND (reference sequence). The CDR3 runs 15 residues. V dropped 3 bases and J dropped 0 bases, with 9 bases sitting between them. The CDR3 spells CASSIPGYSNQPQHF. As DNA, the CDR3 is TGTGCCAGTAGTATTCCGGGTTATAGCAATCAGCCCCAGCATTTT.

V usage is TRBV19 and J usage is TRBJ2-1; 7 bases line up with TRBD2. The CDR3 consists of 14 residues. From germline, CDR1 is LNHDA and CDR2 SQIVND (reference sequence). V dropped 3 bases and J dropped 3; count of bases not matched to a gene: 2. This chain's CDR3 is CASSIRDYYNEQFF. CDR3 nucleotides: TGTGCCAGTAGTATTCGGGACTACTACAATGAGCAGTTCTTC. The full variable domain, its missing parts supplied by reference TRBV19 and TRBJ2-1, is DGGITQSPKYLFRKEGQNVTLSCEQNLNHDAMYWYRQDPGQGLRLIYYSQIVNDFQKGDIAEGYSVSREKKESFPLTVTSAQKNPTAFYLCASSIRDYYNEQFFGPGTRLTVL.

In its sample, this clone was seen a few times. One junction end does not reproduce the germline sequence, and a read error may be involved. V usage is TRBV13 and J usage is TRBJ1-1; 11 bases are a match to TRBD1. This CDR3 contains 13 residues. The V gene's germline CDR1 is PRHDT and CDR2 FYEKMQ (reference sequence). CDR3 DNA: TGTGCCAGCAGCCGAGGACAGGGGGCAAGTGAGGGTTTT. Translated: CASSRGQGASEGF. The full variable domain, in which reference TRBV13 and TRBJ1-1 provide the parts outside the CDR3, is AAGVIQSPRHLIKEKRETATLKCYPIPRHDTVYWYQQGPGQDPQFLISFYEKMQSDKGSIPDRFSAQQFSDYHSELNMSSLELGDSALYFCASSRGQGASEGFGQGTRLTVV.

The rearrangement uses TRBV5-1 and TRBJ1-1, with D maybe TRBD1 (6 bases). This CDR3 has 14 residues. V was clipped by 2 bases and J by 5 bases, with 13 bases between them. Germline-derived CDR1 and CDR2 are SGHRS and YFSETQ. The CDR3 region is CASSFSGTKTEAFF. For the CDR3, the DNA is TGCGCCAGCAGCTTTTCCGGGACAAAAACTGAAGCTTTCTTT.

This clone came up once. This CDR3 is CASGAGTDTYNEQFF. CDR3 coding DNA: TGTGCTAGTGGGGCCGGGACAGATACCTACAATGAGCAGTTCTTC. V gene TRBV12-5 combines with J gene TRBJ2-1, with TRBD1 identical over 7 bases. Germline assignment: CDR1 LGHNT and CDR2 FRNRAP. CDR3 length equals 15 residues. J was trimmed by 2 bases and V by 6 bases; bases with no gene match: 7.

This clone was detected once. In the same sample, other DNA sequences code for this CDR3. V is TRBV6-6 and J is TRBJ2-4; 8 nucleotides align to TRBD1. Germline-derived CDR1 and CDR2 are MNHNY and SVGAGI (reference sequence). With V trimmed by 6 bases and J by 2 bases, 6 bases remained unmatched. This CDR3 spans 15 amino acids. CDR3 sequence (DNA): TGTGCCAGCAGAGACAGGGGAAATCCCAAAAACATTCAGTACTTC. Protein product: CASRDRGNPKNIQYF.

This chain connects TRBV19 to TRBJ2-3; tentative D call: TRBD1 (7 bases). The germline V gene has CDR1 LNHDA and CDR2 SQIVND (reference sequence). V lost 7 bases to trimming and J lost 2 bases, with 22 bases between them. The CDR3 has 17 amino acids. The CDR3 DNA sequence: TGTGCCAGTAAGGGGGCCGGGGGCCAGACCTTCACAGATACGCAGTATTTT. Translated, it gives CASKGAGGQTFTDTQYF.

The chain joins TRBV6-5 to TRBJ2-4, with D possibly matching TRBD1 (6 bases). Germline V gene data show CDR1 as MNHEY and CDR2 as SVGAGI. Trimming cost V 5 bases and J 4 bases, with 9 bases left between them. This CDR3 has 13 residues. The CDR3 region has the DNA TGTGCCAGCAGTCGAGACAGGAAAAACATTCAGTACTTC. Protein product: CASSRDRKNIQYF.

The chain combines TRBV4-3 with TRBJ1-3; TRBD1 aligns across 9 bases. The CDR3 loop spans 16 amino acids. V dropped 2 bases and J dropped 1; count of bases not matched to a gene: 3. Germline lookup yields CDR1 LGHNA and CDR2 YSLEER. The chain's CDR3 is CASSQNRGPSGNTIYF. For the CDR3, the DNA is TGCGCCAGCAGCCAAAACAGGGGGCCGTCTGGAAACACCATATATTTT.

This clone has only a few counts. The chain recombines TRBV6-6 with TRBJ1-6; the D is unclear. Germline CDR1 and CDR2: MNHNY and SVGAGI (reference sequence). Between the trimmed V and J ends, which lost 5 bases and 7 bases, there was a span of 9 bases. The CDR3 extends over 13 amino acids. CDR3 region: CASSLVENSPLHF. In DNA form, the CDR3 reads TGTGCCAGCAGTCTGGTTGAGAATTCACCCCTCCACTTT.

The rearrangement links TRBV6-5 to TRBJ2-5; D is uncertain. V lost 0 bases and J lost 5, with 10 bases in between. The CDR3 contains 14 residues. Germline-derived CDR1 and CDR2 are MNHEY and SVGAGI. The CDR3 spells CASSYSHTRETQYF. The CDR3 DNA reads TGTGCCAGCAGTTACTCCCACACGAGGGAGACCCAGTACTTC.

The gene calls are TRBV11-2 and TRBJ1-1; D unresolved. Trimming stripped 5 bases from V and 1 base from J, with 23 bases between. The CDR3 has 18 amino acids. Germline V CDR1 and CDR2: SGHAT, FQNNGV. CDR3 loop: CASSQPGIKTTENTEAFF. CDR3 nucleotide sequence: TGTGCCAGCAGCCAACCGGGGATAAAAACTACCGAGAACACTGAAGCTTTCTTT. Full variable domain (outside the CDR3, taken from reference TRBV11-2 and TRBJ1-1): EAGVAQSPRYKIIEKRQSVAFWCNPISGHATLYWYQQILGQGPKLLIQFQNNGVVDDSQLPKDRFSAERLKGVDSTLKIQPAKLEDSAVYLCASSQPGIKTTENTEAFFGQGTRLTVV.

The chain uses TRBV2 and TRBJ1-2; D is unclear. This CDR3 spans 16 amino acids. From germline, CDR1 is SNHLY and CDR2 FYNNEI. The V gene lost 4 bases and the J gene lost 10 bases, with 25 bases spanning the gap. The CDR3 sequence is CASSANKNPSLWAYTF. Written as DNA, the CDR3 is TGTGCCAGCAGTGCTAACAAGAACCCTTCTCTTTGGGCCTACACCTTC. The whole variable domain, filled in from reference TRBV2 and TRBJ1-2, reads EPEVTQTPSHQVTQMGQEVILRCVPISNHLYFYWYRQILGQKVEFLVSFYNNEISEKSEIFDDQFSVERPDGSNFTLKIRSTKLEDSAMYFCASSANKNPSLWAYTFGSGTRLTVV.